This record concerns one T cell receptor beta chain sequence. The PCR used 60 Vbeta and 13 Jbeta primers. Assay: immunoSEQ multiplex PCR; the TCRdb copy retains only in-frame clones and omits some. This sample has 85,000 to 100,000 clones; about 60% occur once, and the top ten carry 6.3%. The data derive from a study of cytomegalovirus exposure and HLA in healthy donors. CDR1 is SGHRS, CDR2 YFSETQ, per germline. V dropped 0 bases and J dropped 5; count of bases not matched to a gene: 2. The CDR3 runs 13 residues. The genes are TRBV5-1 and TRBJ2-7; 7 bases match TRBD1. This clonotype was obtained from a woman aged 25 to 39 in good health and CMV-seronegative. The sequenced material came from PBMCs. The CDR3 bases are TGCGCCAGCAGCTTGGGACAGGGCCACGAGCAGTACTTC. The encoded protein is CASSLGQGHEQYF.